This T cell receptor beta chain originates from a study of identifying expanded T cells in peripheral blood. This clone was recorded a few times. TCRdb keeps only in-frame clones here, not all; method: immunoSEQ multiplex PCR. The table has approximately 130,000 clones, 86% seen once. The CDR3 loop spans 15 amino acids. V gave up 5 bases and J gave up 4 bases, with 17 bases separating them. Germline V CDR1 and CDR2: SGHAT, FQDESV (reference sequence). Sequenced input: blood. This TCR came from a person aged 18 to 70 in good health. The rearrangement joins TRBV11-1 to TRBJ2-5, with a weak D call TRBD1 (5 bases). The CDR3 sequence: CASSPGTGASETQYF. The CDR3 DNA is TGTGCCAGCAGCCCGGGCACAGGAGCATCAGAGACCCAGTACTTC.